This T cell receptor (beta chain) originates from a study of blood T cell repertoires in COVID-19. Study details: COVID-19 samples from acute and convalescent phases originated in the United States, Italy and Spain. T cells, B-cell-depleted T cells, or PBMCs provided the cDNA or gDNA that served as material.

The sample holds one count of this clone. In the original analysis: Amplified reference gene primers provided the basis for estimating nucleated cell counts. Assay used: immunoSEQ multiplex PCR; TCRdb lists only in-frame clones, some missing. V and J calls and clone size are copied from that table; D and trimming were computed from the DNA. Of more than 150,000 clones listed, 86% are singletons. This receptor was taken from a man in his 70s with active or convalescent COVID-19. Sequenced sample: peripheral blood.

CDR3 nucleotides: TGTGCCAGCAGCCAAGCGACAGGTCCCTATGGCTACACCTTC. Translation gives CASSQATGPYGYTF. V and J are TRBV3-1 (or the pseudogene TRBV3-2) and TRBJ1-2; a weak D match, TRBD1 (6 bases). The germline V gene encodes CDR1 LGHDT and CDR2 YNNKEL (reference sequence). The CDR3 is made up of 14 amino acids. With 1 base removed from V and 4 bases from J, the gap between germline ends came to 10 bases.